These T cell receptor beta chains were read from a single sample in a study of shared clonotypes between healthy human individuals. Clones were sequenced by immunoSEQ multiplex PCR, and TCRdb holds only the in-frame ones, with some missing. The data show some 2.1 million clones, over 85% seen once. The source material was naive CD4+ T cells sorted from blood. Receptors originate from a man between 18 and 35 years old in good health. The CDR3 runs from the conserved cysteine through the conserved F or W.

>TRBV10-3|17
CAISESGVRTTNYGYTF
>TRBV10-1|13
CASSESGGYGQYF
>TRBV11-2|16
CASSVQGQGRGSPLHF
>TRBV4-3|17
CASSQDWTSGPPDEQYF
>TRBV15|15
CATSGSKGIFETQYF
>TRBV10-2|15
CASSEQTGLNQPQHF
>TRBV5-1|14
CASSLGDENNEQFF
>TRBV23-1|13
CASSHLQGRPQHF
>TRBV7-2|13
CASSQRGGHGYTF
>TRBV7-9|12
CASSRQFYGYTF
>TRBV7-2|14
CASSSLLAAETQYF
>TRBV18|15
CASRPAGVNTGELFF
>TRBV7-3|18
CASSLTPQGALGTDTQYF
>TRBV27|15
CASSLYREDNSPLHF
>TRBV23-1|14
CASSQLAGEETQYF
>TRBV5-1|15
CASSFVAGTGETQYF
>TRBV7-2|19
CASSPNLGTSGSRTDTQYF
>TRBV7-9|14
CASSFVSWSTEAFF
>TRBV29-1|13
CSVDLAGDSEQYF
>TRBV5-6|15
CASSLGWQGGYGYTF
>TRBV6-6|16
CASSPPASWRTGELFF
>TRBV18|15
CASSPGQGGNSPLHF
>TRBV27|17
CASSWTGLVSGANVLTF
>TRBV5-4|16
CASSSRGRALTGELFF
>TRBV28|17
CASSPISFGRASYEQYF
>TRBV5-1|17
CASRYTSGRAFSETQYF
>TRBV9|14
CASSSRDRAHGYTF